Described below is a single T cell receptor (beta chain) sequence and its context. Antigen specificity is unknown. This record comes from a study of T cell responses to AZD1222 COVID-19 vaccine. Points from the study as a whole: The donor cohort was predominantly white British with a female majority, and clonal diversity may have been underestimated. Compared with day 0, the breadth and depth of the Spike-specific TCR repertoire rose significantly after two doses of AZD1222.

Clones were sequenced by immunoSEQ multiplex PCR, and TCRdb holds only the in-frame ones, with some missing. The sample shows 89,000 or so clones, more than 85% of them seen only once. Between the trimmed V and J ends, which lost 5 bases and 3 bases, there was a span of 11 bases. Germline V gives CDR1 LNHDA, CDR2 SQIVND (reference sequence). The CDR3 has 14 amino acids. This chain links TRBV19 with TRBJ1-5; possible D gene TRBD1, 6 bases. This receptor was identified in an adult who received the AZD1222 COVID-19 vaccine. The specimen comprised peripheral blood, sampled 28 days after the second AZD1222 dose. As DNA, the CDR3 is TGTGCCAGTAGTGTGGACAGCTTCAATCAGCCCCAGCATTTT. As protein: CASSVDSFNQPQHF. The full variable domain, its missing parts supplied by reference TRBV19 and TRBJ1-5, is DGGITQSPKYLFRKEGQNVTLSCEQNLNHDAMYWYRQDPGQGLRLIYYSQIVNDFQKGDIAEGYSVSREKKESFPLTVTSAQKNPTAFYLCASSVDSFNQPQHFGDGTRLSIL.